This passage covers 12 T cell receptor beta chains from one sample sequenced in a study of CD8+ T cells in alopecia areata (dated by TCRdb to between 2017 and 2018). In the paper's terms, the time point label means: around 28 days on oral tofacitinib. The sample's treatment or condition label, decoded: oral pan-JAK inhibitor, 5-10 mg twice daily. Library method: the immunoSEQ multiplex PCR assay. To provide template for TCR sequencing, every sample had RNA extracted and reverse transcribed into cDNA. The clones in this table, taken by TCRdb from immuneACCESS, are in-frame only. Not every clone is retained; where verified, under half of the shortfall comes from an unresolved V gene, and the cause of the rest is unknown. The table for this sample lists about 200,000 clones; 60% of them were counted only once. 3.3% of the sample is in the top ten clones. Here the sequenced sample was CD4+ T cells sorted from blood, taken at week 4, from a patient treated with tofacitinib. The receptor source for this set is a human donor with alopecia areata.

The chain employs TRBV30 and TRBJ2-1; D is perhaps TRBD2 (7 bases). The V end lost 2 bases, the J end lost 12 bases, and 20 bases lay between the germline ends. The CDR3 runs 14 residues. CDR1 and CDR2 from the germline V gene are GTSNPN and SVGIG (reference sequence). CDR3 residues: CAWSRPGGRLLQFF. The CDR3 DNA reads as TGTGCCTGGAGTCGTCCGGGGGGCCGCTTGTTGCAGTTCTTC.

The chain recombines TRBV27 with TRBJ1-2; D is ambiguous. The CDR3 loop spans 19 amino acids. With 5 bases removed from V and 5 bases from J, the gap between germline ends came to 30 bases. Germline CDR1 MNHEY, CDR2 SMNVEV (reference sequence). This CDR3 is CASSTPATPWTVLYYGYTF. Here the CDR3 DNA reads TGTGCCAGCAGTACCCCCGCCACCCCCTGGACTGTACTTTATTATGGCTACACCTTC.

The chain couples TRBV6-5 to TRBJ1-5, with a tentative D call TRBD1 (5 bases). V was pared by 2 bases and J by 1 base, with 6 bases between. Germline assignment: CDR1 MNHEY and CDR2 SVGAGI. The CDR3 runs 14 residues. For the CDR3, the DNA is TGTGCCAGCAGTTACAGGGGAAGCAATCAGCCCCAGCATTTT. Its protein is CASSYRGSNQPQHF.

J is TRBJ1-2 and V is TRBV30, with 7 bases identical to TRBD1. The CDR3 spans 14 residues. V trimming: 2 bases; J trimming: 4 bases; junction bases outside the gene matches: 7. Germline CDR1 reads GTSNPN; CDR2 reads SVGIG (reference sequence). The CDR3 loop is CAWSPLWDSYGYTF. CDR3 coding DNA: TGTGCCTGGAGTCCCCTGTGGGACAGCTATGGCTACACCTTC.

This sequence joins TRBV14 and TRBJ1-6; D perhaps matches TRBD1 (5 bases). V lost 5 bases and J lost 4, with 9 bases in between. The germline gives CDR1 SGHDN, CDR2 FVKESK. The length of the CDR3 is 14 residues. The CDR3 nucleotides are TGTGCCAGCAGCTGGGGACGGTATAATTCACCCCTCCACTTT. Protein sequence: CASSWGRYNSPLHF.

This clone has a handful of counts. The V and J genes are TRBV7-9 and TRBJ1-1; D call uncertain. Germline loops: CDR1 SEHNR, CDR2 FQNEAQ (reference sequence). The CDR3 covers 14 residues. With 2 bases removed from V and 5 bases from J, the gap between germline ends came to 12 bases. Here the CDR3 reads CASSLRTGETEAFF. The CDR3 nucleotides read TGTGCCAGCAGCTTAAGGACCGGCGAAACTGAAGCTTTCTTT.

The chain combines TRBV5-1 with TRBJ1-1; D uncertain. Trimming left V 4 bases short and J 1 base short, with 11 bases between. The CDR3 contains 14 residues. Germline lookup yields CDR1 SGHRS and CDR2 YFSETQ. CDR3 amino acids: CASSPGRGNTEAFF. The CDR3 nucleotides are TGCGCCAGCAGCCCTGGACGGGGGAACACTGAAGCTTTCTTT.

The V gene is TRBV7-3, the J gene TRBJ1-1; possibly TRBD1 for D (6 bases). Germline CDR1 and CDR2: SGHTA and FQGTGA. CDR3 size: 13 residues. V lost 2 bases and J lost 8, with 12 bases in between. In DNA form, the CDR3 reads TGTGCCAGCAGCTTACAACAGGGTAGGGAAGCTTTCTTT. Protein: CASSLQQGREAFF.

This clone has just a few counts. The chain couples TRBV30 to TRBJ1-1; D is unclear. Trimming took off 2 bases at V and 1 base at J, with 8 bases between the two ends. The germline V gene has CDR1 GTSNPN and CDR2 SVGIG (reference sequence). The CDR3 is 13 amino acids. This chain's CDR3 is CAWSPSGNTEAFF. In DNA form, the CDR3 reads TGTGCCTGGAGTCCGAGCGGGAACACTGAAGCTTTCTTT.

The chain links TRBV4-2 to TRBJ2-7; the D gene is possibly TRBD2 (7 bases). This CDR3 is built from 15 residues. Germline V lookup: CDR1 LGHNA, CDR2 YNFKEQ. The V gene lost 4 bases and the J gene lost 2 bases, with 15 bases spanning the gap. The CDR3 region has the DNA TGTGCCAGCAGCCGAGGGGGGGACGTAGCCTACGAGCAGTACTTC. Protein product: CASSRGGDVAYEQYF.

The chain recombines TRBV15 with TRBJ1-6, with 8 positions matching TRBD1. This CDR3 is 17 amino acids long. Germline lookup yields CDR1 LNHNV and CDR2 YYDKDF (reference sequence). V was pared by 4 bases and J by 6 bases, with 11 bases of the junction left unmatched. The CDR3 DNA sequence: TGTGCCACCAGCACTACCCCGGACAGGGCTGGTAATTCACCCCTCCACTTT. Protein sequence: CATSTTPDRAGNSPLHF.

This clone occurred a few times. CDR3 in amino acids: CASSPSTSGGLGYNEQFF. The CDR3 DNA reads as TGTGCCAGCAGCCCCTCGACTAGCGGGGGTCTGGGGTACAATGAGCAGTTCTTC. V usage is TRBV7-2 and J usage is TRBJ2-1, with 12 bases matching TRBD2. Germline values: CDR1 SGHTA, CDR2 FQGNSA. The trim removed 5 bases at V and 4 bases at J, leaving 12 bases unmatched. The CDR3 consists of 18 residues.